This TCR beta chain was retrieved from a study of metastatic and nonmetastatic thyroid tumors. Study context: Both malignant and benign thyroid patients supplied peripheral blood and tumor or nodule tissue samples, across which the repertoires of these patients were then compared. Study-level results: The reported finding was significantly higher TCR beta diversity in malignant thyroid tumors relative to benign nodules, in blood and tumor.

Every patient underwent thyroid surgery untreated. TCRdb re-called clones from the PCR reads using MiXCR. The sample carries about 40,000 clones, 18% recorded once. Details on this clone: The antigen remains undetermined. At one boundary the junction diverges from the germline segment, which might be a read error. Other DNA sequences within the sample encode an identical CDR3.

The TCR was taken from a female donor with papillary thyroid cancer or a benign thyroid nodule (not recorded which). Some clones in this sample may be carry-over from other donors' samples. Sequencing was done on a sample of tumor tissue.

In nucleotides, the CDR3 is TGTGCCGGCAGTTACTCGGCCCCCGGGACAGGTCACCGCAATGAGCAGTTCTTC. This gives the protein CAGSYSAPGTGHRNEQFF. The chain combines TRBV6-2 or TRBV6-3 with TRBJ2-1; TRBD1 aligns across 8 bases. The germline gives CDR1 MNHEY, CDR2 SVGEGT. CDR3 length: 18 amino acids.